The clone carrying this T cell receptor (beta chain) occurred a few times. Its antigen is not identified. These data come from a study of T cells in Graves' hyperthyroidism and ophthalmopathy. Findings and caveats of the study: Most thyroid clonotypes expanded above 0.001 were also detected in blood.

Germline V gene data show CDR1 as SGDLS and CDR2 as YYNGEE. The CDR3 is 12 amino acids. Trimming removed 2 bases from V and 10 bases from J, with 10 bases in between. The PBMCs were taken from 10 ml of fresh peripheral blood. Regions amplified from RNA transcripts were the TCR beta CDR3 regions. HTBI primers were used for first-round RT-PCR of the TCR CDR3. TCRdb processed the multiplex PCR reads anew with MiXCR; each CDR3 protein has one entry. The profile covers 600,000 or so distinct CDR3 sequences, with 13% to 15% appearing a single time and 7% to 9% taken by the ten largest. The chain recombines TRBV9 with TRBJ2-1; D may be TRBD1 (5 bases). The receptor was isolated from a woman younger than 30 with Graves' ophthalmopathy. Sequencing used blood. CDR3 nucleotides: TGTGCCAGCAGCGTCCAGGGCTCAGAGCAGTTCTTC. Translated, it gives CASSVQGSEQFF.